Here is one TCR beta chain with its context. The same CDR3 also results from other DNA sequences found in this sample. Each subset's genomic DNA was shared equally among a number of immunoSEQ plates. Using immunoSEQ multiplex PCR, the repertoire was profiled, and TCRdb retains in-frame clones only, with some absent. The sample lists over 1.4 million clones, 96% occurring once. The data were obtained in a study of shared clonotypes between healthy human individuals. Whole-study context: Each donor's CD8 memory used one plate, CD8 naive two, each CD4 subset three.

The receptor was derived from a man aged 25 to 45 in good health. The sequenced material came from naive CD4+ T cells sorted from blood. Subset: CD45RA+ positively selected.

The CDR3 DNA follows: TGCGCCAGCAGCTTTGGACTAGCGGGAACCACAGATACGCAGTATTTT. It codes for CASSFGLAGTTDTQYF. This chain connects TRBV5-1 to TRBJ2-3; 12 bases fit TRBD2. Per germline, CDR1 SGHRS and CDR2 YFSETQ. This CDR3 spans 16 amino acids. V lost 2 bases and J lost 2; bases outside the gene matches: 3.